The present entry profiles one TCR beta chain with its context. The antigen is not known. The data derive from a study of Graves' ophthalmopathy and Graves' hyperthyroidism. The study amplified TCR beta CDR3 regions using RNA transcripts. HTBI primers were employed in first-round RT-PCR, then a second-round multiplex PCR followed. One entry per CDR3 protein results from TCRdb running MiXCR on the multiplex PCR reads. The sample has under 400,000 distinct CDR3 sequences; about a sixth are singletons. The authors diagnosed from clinical symptoms, serum thyroxine, TRAb, thyroid ultrasound and orbital computed tomography. PBMCs originated in 10 ml of fresh peripheral blood. Study results and limitations: Stable hyperthyroidism and ophthalmopathy were told apart by a 13-signature model, which achieved almost 90% sensitivity and 81.08% specificity. The authors also found most expanded thyroid clonotypes above 0.001 frequency in blood.

The ends lost 6 bases at V and 4 bases at J; junction bases unmatched: 12. The CDR3 has 16 amino acids. This receptor was obtained from an adult man with Graves' ophthalmopathy. The sequenced material came from peripheral blood. The gene calls are TRBV12-3 or TRBV12-4 and TRBJ1-3; TRBD1 matches 7 bases. The CDR3 DNA reads TGTGCCAGCAGGACCGCCGAGGGGGCGCGAGGAAACACCATATATTTT. Its protein product is CASRTAEGARGNTIYF.